The entry below gives a single T cell receptor (beta chain) sequence along with its context. Its target is not known. No change in lesions over the prior 6 months defined stable disease. No patient showed confetti depigmentation, a clinical sign of active disease. The record originates from a study of resident and recirculating memory T cells in vitiligo. For the study at large: The samples were homogenized without cell sorting before genomic DNA extraction. Study conclusions and caveats: No single dominant TCR clone appeared; lesion clonality varied.

Clones were read by immunoSEQ multiplex PCR, and TCRdb kept only the in-frame ones, dropping some. The sample consists of tens of thousands of clones, under 95% of them appearing once. V dropped 1 base and J dropped 4 bases, with 10 bases sitting between them. There are 14 residues in the CDR3. Looked up from germline, CDR1 is LNHDA and CDR2 is SQIVND (reference sequence). The rearrangement uses TRBV19 and TRBJ1-2, with no clear D. The sequenced sample consisted of blood. This TCR derives from a male donor with vitiligo. This CDR3 is CASSIGTAGYGYTF. The CDR3 DNA sequence: TGTGCCAGTAGTATAGGCACAGCGGGCTATGGCTACACCTTC.